A single sample gave rise to the 9 T cell receptor beta chains below, sequenced in a study. TCRdb independently ran MiXCR on the 5' RACE reads; one entry per CDR3 protein. The profile shows fewer than 8,500 distinct CDR3 sequences, approximately 60% of them singletons. The sample taken for sequencing was tumor-infiltrating memory CD4+ T cells sorted from the breast tumor. Subset reported: memory CD4+ T cells, CD4+CD45RO+CD25-. Source of these receptors: a female donor with breast cancer.

J is TRBJ2-7 and V is TRBV28, with 7 bases that match TRBD1. Germline CDR1 reads MDHEN; CDR2 reads SYDVKM. V shed 4 bases and J 2 bases; nucleotides not matched to a gene: 8. There are 15 residues in the CDR3. Here the CDR3 reads CASSSTGTAPYEQYF. The CDR3, as DNA: TGTGCCAGCAGTTCAACGGGGACAGCCCCCTACGAGCAGTACTTC.

The chain combines TRBV9 with TRBJ2-5; D possibly corresponds to TRBD2 (5 bases). Germline CDR1 reads SGDLS; CDR2 reads YYNGEE. The CDR3 is made up of 12 amino acids. The V end was cut by 4 bases, the J end by 5 bases, with 9 bases between. CDR3 nucleotides: TGTGCCAGCAGCCCTCCGGGGGAGACCCAGTACTTC. Translation gives CASSPPGETQYF.

The chain is built from TRBV20-1 and TRBJ2-1; perhaps TRBD1 as D (8 bases). This CDR3 has 16 amino acids. V gave up 0 bases and J gave up 3 bases, with 15 bases separating them. The germline CDR1 and CDR2 sequences are DFQATT and SNEGSKA (reference sequence). Here the CDR3 reads CSARDSHRGGYNEQFF. DNA for the CDR3: TGCAGTGCTAGAGATTCTCACAGGGGGGGCTACAATGAGCAGTTCTTC.

Turning to this clonotype: The conserved closing phenylalanine or tryptophan is absent in this CDR3, likely reflecting a read error. V gene TRBV12-3 or TRBV12-4 combines with J gene TRBJ2-5, with unresolved D. The CDR3 is made up of 13 amino acids. V lost 4 bases, J lost 3 bases, and 9 bases lay in between. DNA for the CDR3: TGTGCCAGCAGTTATATGGGTAAAGAGACCCAGTACATC. Amino acids: CASSYMGKETQYI.

The gene calls are TRBV7-3 and TRBJ2-2; 8 bases fit TRBD1. The CDR3 contains 13 residues. V dropped 5 bases and J dropped 11; count of bases not matched to a gene: 7. In germline, CDR1 is SGHTA, CDR2 FQGTGA. DNA of the CDR3: TGTGCCAGCAGCATCGCACAGGGGGTAGAGCTGTTTTTT. Translating gives CASSIAQGVELFF.

The CDR3 DNA follows: TGTGCCAGCAGTAACAGCTACGAGCAGTACTTC. It yields the protein CASSNSYEQYF. The chain employs TRBV6-2 or TRBV6-3 and TRBJ2-7; D gene ambiguous. This CDR3 spans 11 amino acids. Trimming removed 5 bases at V and 3 bases at J, with 5 bases between. In germline, CDR1 is MNHEY, CDR2 SVGEGT.

This clonotype was seen more than once but under ten times. In DNA form, the CDR3 reads TGCGCCAGCAGCCTCTTAGGGACAGGGGCGGATTCACCCCTCCACTTT. Encoded protein: CASSLLGTGADSPLHF. The chain recombines TRBV4-1 with TRBJ1-6, with TRBD1 matching 10 bases. CDR1 is MGHRA and CDR2 is YSYEKL in the germline V gene. The CDR3 contains 16 residues. Trimming at V came to 4 bases and at J to 8 bases, leaving 8 bases not matched to a gene.

This clonotype was detected once. This chain joins TRBV7-9 and TRBJ2-5, with D tentatively TRBD2 (6 bases). The CDR3 is made up of 16 amino acids. The germline V gene has CDR1 SEHNR and CDR2 FQNEAQ (reference sequence). Trimming stripped 4 bases from V and 4 bases from J, with 19 bases between. In DNA form, the CDR3 reads TGTGCCAGCAGCTCTAACATTGGAGGGTTGGGAGAGACCCAGTACTTC. Its protein is CASSSNIGGLGETQYF.

This clonotype was seen only once. The chain carries TRBV5-1 and TRBJ1-1; 8 bases align to TRBD1. The V and J ends lost 4 bases and 1 base, in that order; junction bases with no gene match: 3. CDR1 and CDR2 from the germline V gene are SGHRS and YFSETQ. The CDR3 contains 14 residues. The CDR3 loop reads CASSGQGANTEAFF. In DNA form, the CDR3 reads TGCGCCAGCAGCGGGCAGGGGGCGAACACTGAAGCTTTCTTT.